The 29 T cell receptor beta chains in this list originate from one sample, sequenced in a study of lymphopenia after photon versus proton radiotherapy. TCRdb keeps only in-frame clones here, not all; method: immunoSEQ multiplex PCR. The data contain about 20,000 clones, around nine tenths of them singletons. Sequenced material: peripheral blood, taken from a patient treated with proton-based radiotherapy. These receptors all come from an older man with pancreatic cancer.

The chain carries TRBV29-1 and TRBJ1-2, with 7 bases lining up with TRBD1. The CDR3 contains 14 residues. The junction had 10 bases not matched to a gene; V was cut back by 5 bases and J by 4 bases. In germline, CDR1 is SQVTM, CDR2 ANQGSEA. Here the CDR3 DNA reads TGCAGCGTTCCACAGGGGAGGAGTAGCTATGGCTACACCTTC. This encodes CSVPQGRSSYGYTF.

The chain combines TRBV18 with TRBJ1-1, with D unclear. In germline, CDR1 is KGHSH, CDR2 LQKENI. This CDR3 is 15 amino acids long. V was pared by 3 bases and J by 1 base, with 12 bases between. CDR3 nucleotides: TGTGCCAGCTCACCTCTTTCTCAACCGAACACTGAAGCTTTCTTT. Residues: CASSPLSQPNTEAFF. The full variable domain, rest sourced from reference TRBV18 and TRBJ1-1, is NAGVMQNPRHLVRRRGQEARLRCSPMKGHSHVYWYRQLPEEGLKFMVYLQKENIIDESGMPKERFSAEFPKEGPSILRIQQVVRGDSAAYFCASSPLSQPNTEAFFGQGTRLTVV.

The V gene is TRBV10-1, the J gene TRBJ1-1, with D unclear. The CDR3 loop spans 21 amino acids. V was trimmed by 0 bases and J by 1 base, leaving 27 bases between them. Germline V lookup: CDR1 WNHNN, CDR2 SYGVQD (reference sequence). DNA for the CDR3: TGCGCCAGCAGTGAGTCGACGCTTGGCTTGGGGTCCAACCTTGGGAACACTGAAGCTTTCTTT. Its translation: CASSESTLGLGSNLGNTEAFF.

V usage is TRBV4-2 and J usage is TRBJ1-2; tentatively, D is TRBD1 (5 bases). Germline V lookup: CDR1 LGHNA, CDR2 YNFKEQ. The length of the CDR3 is 15 residues. V was shortened by 0 bases and J by 2 bases, with 10 bases between the two germline ends. In DNA form, the CDR3 reads TGTGCCAGCAGCCAAGAAGTAGGGGTCAACTATGGCTACACCTTC. Translating gives CASSQEVGVNYGYTF.

The chain carries TRBV19 and TRBJ1-5; D might be TRBD1 (5 bases). The CDR3 is 14 amino acids. The ends were cut back, 4 bases at V and 7 bases at J, with 14 bases in the middle. The germline gives CDR1 LNHDA, CDR2 SQIVND (reference sequence). CDR3 coding DNA: TGTGCCAGTAGTACACAGGCGGCCGGACAGCCCCAGCATTTT. It encodes CASSTQAAGQPQHF. The full variable domain, with the rest looked up from reference TRBV19 and TRBJ1-5, is DGGITQSPKYLFRKEGQNVTLSCEQNLNHDAMYWYRQDPGQGLRLIYYSQIVNDFQKGDIAEGYSVSREKKESFPLTVTSAQKNPTAFYLCASSTQAAGQPQHFGDGTRLSIL.

Note on this clone: The final CDR3 position lacks the conserved phenylalanine or tryptophan, pointing to a likely read error. The chain combines TRBV9 with TRBJ1-2; D unresolved. CDR3 size: 15 residues. In germline, CDR1 is SGDLS, CDR2 YYNGEE. The V and J ends lost 0 bases and 0 bases respectively, with 9 bases between them. Here the CDR3 DNA reads TGTGCCAGCAGCGTAGCGGCGGGAGCTAACTATGGCTACACCCTC. Amino acid sequence: CASSVAAGANYGYTL.

The chain carries TRBV5-6 and TRBJ1-2, with 8 nucleotides matching TRBD1. V trimming: 4 bases; J trimming: 4 bases; junction bases outside the gene matches: 9. CDR3 size: 15 residues. In germline, CDR1 is SGHDT, CDR2 YYEEEE. Here the CDR3 reads CASSMRQGWVYGYTF. The CDR3 DNA sequence: TGTGCCAGCAGCATGAGACAGGGGTGGGTCTATGGCTACACCTTC.

The V call is TRBV5-6, the J call TRBJ2-1, with TRBD1 identical over 7 bases. The CDR3 has 15 residues. Germline V gives CDR1 SGHDT, CDR2 YYEEEE. The V gene end was trimmed by 4 bases and the J gene end by 6 bases; junction bases not matched to a gene: 10. The CDR3 spells CASSLPTAGGNEQFF. In DNA, the CDR3 is TGTGCCAGCAGCCTACCAACCGCAGGGGGCAATGAGCAGTTCTTC.

This chain uses TRBV15 with TRBJ1-3, with D possibly TRBD1 on 6 matching bases. The CDR3 covers 15 residues. V shed 1 base and J shed 6 bases, with 13 bases lying between them. CDR1 and CDR2 from the germline V gene are LNHNV and YYDKDF (reference sequence). CDR3 DNA: TGTGCCACCAGCAGAGTTGGGCAGGGGAAAAACACCATATATTTT. Encoded protein: CATSRVGQGKNTIYF. Supplemented by reference TRBV15 and TRBJ1-3, the full variable domain reads DAMVIQNPRYQVTQFGKPVTLSCSQTLNHNVMYWYQQKSSQAPKLLFHYYDKDFNNEADTPDNFQSRRPNTSFCFLDIRSPGLGDTAMYLCATSRVGQGKNTIYFGEGSWLTVV.

The rearrangement uses TRBV20-1 and TRBJ2-3; D gene uncertain. CDR3 length equals 11 residues. The ends were cut back, 6 bases at V and 7 bases at J, with 11 bases in the middle. Germline CDR1 is DFQATT and CDR2 is SNEGSKA (reference sequence). CDR3 sequence (DNA): TGCAGTGCCGCCGGAGATTATACGCAGTATTTT. Protein: CSAAGDYTQYF.

The chain couples TRBV7-9 to TRBJ2-5; D is undetermined. Per the germline V gene, CDR1 is SEHNR and CDR2 is FQNEAQ (reference sequence). V was clipped by 5 bases and J by 4 bases, with 5 bases between them. The CDR3 is 11 amino acids. CDR3 nucleotides: TGTGCCAGCAGCCCAACAGAGACCCAGTACTTC. Amino acid sequence: CASSPTETQYF.

The genes are TRBV29-1 and TRBJ2-7; D unresolved. CDR3 length: 11 residues. Germline lookup yields CDR1 SQVTM and CDR2 ANQGSEA. V lost 5 bases and J lost 1, with 6 bases in between. CDR3 in DNA: TGCAGCGTTCAGGTTTCCTACGAGCAGTACTTC. Its translation is CSVQVSYEQYF.

The gene calls are TRBV2 and TRBJ2-7; 8 bases align to TRBD1. The germline V gene encodes CDR1 SNHLY and CDR2 FYNNEI. Losses at the gene ends were 6 bases for V and 6 bases for J; bases not matched to a gene: 10. The CDR3 has 14 residues. This CDR3 is CASSLDRVVGEQYF. DNA for the CDR3: TGTGCCAGCAGCCTGGACAGGGTGGTTGGCGAGCAGTACTTC.

V is TRBV9 and J is TRBJ2-2; 9 bases are shared with TRBD2. Trimming cost V 0 bases and J 5 bases; bases outside gene matches: 5. The CDR3 runs 16 residues. Germline CDR1 is SGDLS and CDR2 is YYNGEE. CDR3 DNA sequence: TGTGCCAGCAGCGTAGAAAGCGGGAGGATTACCGGGGAGCTGTTTTTT. Its translation is CASSVESGRITGELFF.

J is TRBJ2-2 and V is TRBV29-1; TRBD2 matches 7 bases. The junction had 5 bases not matched to a gene; V was cut back by 7 bases and J by 0 bases. CDR1 is SQVTM, CDR2 ANQGSEA, per germline. This CDR3 comprises 14 residues. CDR3 bases: TGCAGCGGTCTGGGGGGGGCGAACACCGGGGAGCTGTTTTTT. Its protein product is CSGLGGANTGELFF.

The table lists this clone with a count of one. The rearrangement joins TRBV5-1 to TRBJ1-1; D is perhaps TRBD1 (6 bases). This CDR3 spans 14 amino acids. V lost 6 bases and J lost 8, with 20 bases in between. Germline CDR1 is SGHRS and CDR2 is YFSETQ. The DNA for the CDR3 is TGCGCCAGCACCCTTACCTCCGGGGGCAACGAAGCTTTCTTT. Translating gives CASTLTSGGNEAFF.

The V gene is TRBV11-3, the J gene TRBJ1-5; weak D call: TRBD1 (5 bases). The CDR3 totals 16 residues. The V gene's germline CDR1 is SGHNT and CDR2 YENEEA. The V and J ends lost 5 bases and 3 bases respectively, with 17 bases between them. The CDR3 here is CASSLQDTAYNQPQHF. DNA for the CDR3: TGTGCCAGCAGCCTCCAGGACACGGCCTACAATCAGCCCCAGCATTTT.

The chain couples TRBV18 to TRBJ2-7; 11 bases fit TRBD1. After removal of 2 bases from V and 2 bases from J, the junction contained 2 bases not matched to a gene. CDR3 length: 15 amino acids. The germline V gene encodes CDR1 KGHSH and CDR2 LQKENI. CDR3 sequence: CASSPGQGAAYEQYF. The CDR3 DNA reads as TGTGCCAGCTCACCAGGACAGGGGGCGGCCTACGAGCAGTACTTC.

The chain uses TRBV18 and TRBJ1-1; no definite D call. The length of the CDR3 is 13 residues. The V end was cut by 4 bases, the J end by 4 bases, with 10 bases between. Germline V gene lookup returns CDR1 KGHSH and CDR2 LQKENI. CDR3 in DNA: TGTGCCAGCTCACTATCGGGGAGCACTGAAGCTTTCTTT. Its translation: CASSLSGSTEAFF.

CDR3 in amino acids: CASSLITGYYNSPLHF. CDR3 coding DNA: TGTGCCAGCAGCTTAATAACAGGGTACTATAATTCACCCCTCCACTTT. The chain recombines TRBV13 with TRBJ1-6; D possibly corresponds to TRBD1 (6 bases). The germline gives CDR1 PRHDT, CDR2 FYEKMQ (reference sequence). CDR3 length: 16 residues. V lost 2 bases and J lost 3, with 11 bases in between.

The rearrangement joins TRBV9 to TRBJ2-2, with TRBD2 matching over 14 bases. Germline CDR1 reads SGDLS; CDR2 reads YYNGEE. Losses at the gene ends were 3 bases for V and 7 bases for J; bases not matched to a gene: 11. CDR3 length: 18 residues. CDR3 amino acids: CASSAQTSGRAESGELFF. The CDR3 DNA reads as TGTGCCAGCAGCGCCCAGACTAGCGGGAGGGCCGAGAGCGGGGAGCTGTTTTTT.

The gene calls are TRBV7-2 and TRBJ1-3; D gene ambiguous. The germline V gene encodes CDR1 SGHTA and CDR2 FQGNSA. The CDR3 consists of 15 residues. Trimming stripped 1 base from V and 2 bases from J, with 9 bases between. The CDR3 loop reads CASSLERPPGNTIYF. The CDR3 nucleotides read TGTGCCAGCAGCTTAGAAAGACCCCCTGGAAACACCATATATTTT.

This clone was found once. The rearrangement joins TRBV18 to TRBJ1-6; tentative D call: TRBD1 (6 bases). This CDR3 region has 14 residues. The V and J ends lost 3 bases and 10 bases respectively, with 13 bases between them. Germline CDR1 KGHSH, CDR2 LQKENI. Here the CDR3 DNA reads TGTGCCAGCTCACCCAGGGGTTCTGGGTCACCCCTCCACTTT. It codes for CASSPRGSGSPLHF.

The chain joins TRBV11-2 to TRBJ1-2; D gene ambiguous. Germline CDR1 and CDR2: SGHAT and FQNNGV. Between the trimmed V and J ends, which lost 5 bases and 0 bases, there was a span of 7 bases. The CDR3 has 13 amino acids. The CDR3 sequence is CASSLPPNYGYTF. As DNA, the CDR3 is TGTGCCAGCAGCCTTCCTCCTAACTATGGCTACACCTTC.

The chain uses TRBV7-2 and TRBJ2-5, with TRBD1 identical over 10 bases. The tail of the sequence fits TRBJ2-7 better, so the J call may be wrong. Germline CDR1 reads SGHTA; CDR2 reads FQGNSA. The CDR3 length is 14 residues. For the CDR3, the DNA is TGTGCCAGCAGCTTAGTGGGACAGGGGTACGAGCAGTACTTC. It yields the protein CASSLVGQGYEQYF.

The gene calls are TRBV2 and TRBJ2-1, with 7 bases matching TRBD1. The CDR3 is 13 amino acids. Germline V gene lookup returns CDR1 SNHLY and CDR2 FYNNEI. Trimming cost V 6 bases and J 1 base; bases outside gene matches: 0. The CDR3 sequence: CASRDRSYNEQFF. The DNA for the CDR3 is TGTGCCAGCAGGGACAGGTCCTACAATGAGCAGTTCTTC.

A remark on this clone: Other DNA variants within this sample encode the same CDR3. V and J are TRBV5-1 and TRBJ2-3; a weak D match, TRBD2 (6 bases). In germline, CDR1 is SGHRS, CDR2 YFSETQ. V dropped 4 bases and J dropped 4 bases, with 16 bases sitting between them. The CDR3 is 15 amino acids. CDR3: CASSTGLPNADTQYF. The CDR3 DNA follows: TGCGCCAGCAGCACGGGACTCCCCAACGCAGATACGCAGTATTTT.

V gene TRBV10-2 combines with J gene TRBJ2-1; 9 bases align to TRBD2. The junction had 10 bases not matched to a gene; V was cut back by 6 bases and J by 1 base. The CDR3 extends over 17 amino acids. Germline-derived CDR1 and CDR2 are WSHSY and SAAADI. CDR3 region: CASRTSGDPSSYNEQFF. The CDR3 nucleotides are TGCGCCAGCAGGACTAGCGGAGATCCCTCTTCCTACAATGAGCAGTTCTTC.

The V gene is TRBV5-1, the J gene TRBJ1-4, with a possible D match to TRBD1 (6 bases). The germline V gene encodes CDR1 SGHRS and CDR2 YFSETQ. The CDR3 is made up of 14 amino acids. Deletions cut 6 bases from V and 8 bases from J, with 17 bases between. The CDR3 is CASTDSGVEEKLFF. DNA for the CDR3: TGCGCCAGCACTGATTCAGGGGTGGAGGAAAAACTGTTTTTT.